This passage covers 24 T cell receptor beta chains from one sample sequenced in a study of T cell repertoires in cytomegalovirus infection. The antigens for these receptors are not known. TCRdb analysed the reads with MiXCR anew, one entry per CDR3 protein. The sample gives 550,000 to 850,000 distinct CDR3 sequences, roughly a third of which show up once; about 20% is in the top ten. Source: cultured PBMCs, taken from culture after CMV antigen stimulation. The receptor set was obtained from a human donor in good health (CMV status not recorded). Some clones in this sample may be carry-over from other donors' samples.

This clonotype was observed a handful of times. CDR3 DNA: TGTGCCAGGAGGGGGACAGGAACCCTCAAAAATAATTCACCCCTCCACTTT. Protein: CARRGTGTLKNNSPLHF. This sequence joins TRBV7-9 and TRBJ1-6; 8 bases match TRBD1. V shed 9 bases, J shed 5 bases, and the junction held 15 bases outside the gene matches. The length of the CDR3 is 17 residues. The germline gives CDR1 SEHNR, CDR2 FQNEAQ (reference sequence).

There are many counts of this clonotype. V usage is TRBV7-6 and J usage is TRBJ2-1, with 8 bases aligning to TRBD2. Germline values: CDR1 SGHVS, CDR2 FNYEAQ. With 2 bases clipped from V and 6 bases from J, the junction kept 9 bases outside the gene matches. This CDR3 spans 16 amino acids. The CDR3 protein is CASSLSTAGLVNEQFF. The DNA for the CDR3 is TGTGCCAGCAGCTTATCCACGGCGGGACTAGTCAATGAGCAGTTCTTC.

The CDR3 spells CAISHGNEQYF. DNA for the CDR3: TGTGCCATCAGTCACGGAAACGAGCAGTACTTC. The J gene is TRBJ2-7, the V gene TRBV10-3, with D hard to call. V gave up 5 bases and J gave up 5 bases, with 7 bases separating them. CDR1 and CDR2 from the germline V gene are ENHRY and SYGVKD. The CDR3 consists of 11 residues.

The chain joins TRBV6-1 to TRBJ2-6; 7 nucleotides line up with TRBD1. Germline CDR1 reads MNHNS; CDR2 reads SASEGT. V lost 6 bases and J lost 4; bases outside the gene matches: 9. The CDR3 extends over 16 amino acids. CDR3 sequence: CASRALTGRGANVLTF. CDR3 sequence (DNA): TGTGCCAGCAGAGCCTTGACAGGGCGCGGGGCCAACGTCCTGACTTTC.

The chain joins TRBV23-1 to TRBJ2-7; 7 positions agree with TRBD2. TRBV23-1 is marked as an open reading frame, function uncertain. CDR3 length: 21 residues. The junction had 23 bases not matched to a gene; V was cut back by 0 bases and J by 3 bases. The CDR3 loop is CASSQSEGGDRSRLALYEQYF. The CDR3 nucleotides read TGCGCCAGCAGTCAATCAGAAGGCGGGGACCGCTCCCGACTAGCCCTCTACGAGCAGTACTTC.

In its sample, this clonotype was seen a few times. CDR3 sequence reads: CASSLAGGHNQPQHF. The CDR3 nucleotides read TGTGCCAGCAGCTTAGCAGGGGGTCACAATCAGCCCCAGCATTTT. The chain links TRBV7-2 to TRBJ1-5; tentatively, D is TRBD1 (6 bases). The germline V gene encodes CDR1 SGHTA and CDR2 FQGNSA. V lost 0 bases and J 3 bases, leaving 9 bases between the germline ends. The CDR3 runs 15 residues. Drawing the rest from reference TRBV7-2 and TRBJ1-5, the complete variable domain is GAGVSQSPSNKVTEKGKDVELRCDPISGHTALYWYRQSLGQGLEFLIYFQGNSAPDKSGLPSDRFSAERTGGSVSTLTIQRTQQEDSAVYLCASSLAGGHNQPQHFGDGTRLSIL.

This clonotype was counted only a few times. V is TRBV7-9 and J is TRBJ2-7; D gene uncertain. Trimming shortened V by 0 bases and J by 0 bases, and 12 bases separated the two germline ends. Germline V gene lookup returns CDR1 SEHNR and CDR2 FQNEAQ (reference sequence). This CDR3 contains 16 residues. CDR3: CASSLAGLQASYEQYF. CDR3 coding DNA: TGTGCCAGCAGCTTAGCGGGCCTCCAGGCCTCCTACGAGCAGTACTTC.

The CDR3 protein is CASSPLWSDRAAGELFF. The CDR3 DNA is TGTGCCAGCAGCCCCTTATGGTCCGACAGGGCGGCCGGGGAGCTGTTTTTT. The chain uses TRBV7-6 and TRBJ2-2; 7 bases are a match to TRBD1. This CDR3 comprises 17 residues. The germline V gene has CDR1 SGHVS and CDR2 FNYEAQ. The junction had 15 bases not matched to a gene; V was cut back by 5 bases and J by 6 bases.

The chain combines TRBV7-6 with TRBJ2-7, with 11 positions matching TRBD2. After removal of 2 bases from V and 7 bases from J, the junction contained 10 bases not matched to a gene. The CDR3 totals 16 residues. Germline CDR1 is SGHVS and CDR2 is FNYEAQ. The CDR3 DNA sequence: TGTGCCAGCAGCTTACATTCCGTAGCGGGAGGGTGGGAGCAGTACTTC. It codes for CASSLHSVAGGWEQYF.

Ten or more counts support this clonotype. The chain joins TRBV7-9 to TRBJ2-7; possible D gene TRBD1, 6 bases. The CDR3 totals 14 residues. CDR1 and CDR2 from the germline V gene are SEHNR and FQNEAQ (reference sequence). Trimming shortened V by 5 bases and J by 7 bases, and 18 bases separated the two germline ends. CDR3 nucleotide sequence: TGTGCCAGCAGCGACGGGACAATCCTTCTGGAGCAGTACTTC. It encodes CASSDGTILLEQYF. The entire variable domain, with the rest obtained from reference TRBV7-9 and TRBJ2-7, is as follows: DTGVSQNPRHKITKRGQNVTFRCDPISEHNRLYWYRQTLGQGPEFLTYFQNEAQLEKSRLLSDRFSAERPKGSFSTLEIQRTEQGDSAMYLCASSDGTILLEQYFGPGTRLTVT.

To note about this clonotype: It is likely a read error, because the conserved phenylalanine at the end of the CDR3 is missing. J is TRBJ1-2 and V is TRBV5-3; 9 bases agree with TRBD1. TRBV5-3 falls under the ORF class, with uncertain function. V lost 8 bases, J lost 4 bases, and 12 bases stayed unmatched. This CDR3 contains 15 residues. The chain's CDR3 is CASSQGTGRTYGYTV. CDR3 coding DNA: TGTGCCAGCAGCCAGGGGACAGGGAGGACCTATGGCTACACCGTC.

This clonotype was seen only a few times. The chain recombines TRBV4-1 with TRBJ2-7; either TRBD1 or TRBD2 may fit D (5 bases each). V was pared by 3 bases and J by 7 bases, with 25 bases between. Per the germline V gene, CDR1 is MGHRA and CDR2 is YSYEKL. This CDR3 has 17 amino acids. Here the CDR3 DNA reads TGCGCCAGCAGCCAGTTGGGGCGCCGGGACGAGGGAGATGAGCAGTACTTC. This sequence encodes CASSQLGRRDEGDEQYF.

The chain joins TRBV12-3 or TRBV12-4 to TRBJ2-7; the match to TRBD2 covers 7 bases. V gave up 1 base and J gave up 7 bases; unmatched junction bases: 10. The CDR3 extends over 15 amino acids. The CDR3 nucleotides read TGTGCCAGCAGTTTAGTTGGGTCGGGACTACGGGAGCAGTACTTC. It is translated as CASSLVGSGLREQYF.

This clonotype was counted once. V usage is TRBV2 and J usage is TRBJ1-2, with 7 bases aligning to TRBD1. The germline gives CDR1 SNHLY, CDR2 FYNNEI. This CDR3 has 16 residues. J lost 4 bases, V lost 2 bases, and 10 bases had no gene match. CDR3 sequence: CASSEYRDSIAYGYTF. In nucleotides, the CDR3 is TGTGCCAGCAGTGAATATAGGGACAGCATTGCCTATGGCTACACCTTC. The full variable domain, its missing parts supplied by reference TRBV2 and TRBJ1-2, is EPEVTQTPSHQVTQMGQEVILRCVPISNHLYFYWYRQILGQKVEFLVSFYNNEISEKSEIFDDQFSVERPDGSNFTLKIRSTKLEDSAMYFCASSEYRDSIAYGYTFGSGTRLTVV.

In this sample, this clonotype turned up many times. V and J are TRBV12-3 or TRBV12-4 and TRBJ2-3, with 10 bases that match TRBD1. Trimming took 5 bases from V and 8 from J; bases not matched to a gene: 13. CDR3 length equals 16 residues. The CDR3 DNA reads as TGTGCCAGCAGTCCTGTGCCGGGACAGGGGACGCGTACGCAGTATTTT. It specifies CASSPVPGQGTRTQYF.

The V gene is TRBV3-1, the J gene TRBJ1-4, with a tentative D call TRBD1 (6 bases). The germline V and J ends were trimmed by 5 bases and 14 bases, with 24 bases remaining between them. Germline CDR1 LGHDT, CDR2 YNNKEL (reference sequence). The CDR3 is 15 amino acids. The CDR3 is CASSYRQAWGTWLFF. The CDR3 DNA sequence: TGTGCCAGCAGCTACCGACAGGCCTGGGGGACGTGGCTGTTTTTT.

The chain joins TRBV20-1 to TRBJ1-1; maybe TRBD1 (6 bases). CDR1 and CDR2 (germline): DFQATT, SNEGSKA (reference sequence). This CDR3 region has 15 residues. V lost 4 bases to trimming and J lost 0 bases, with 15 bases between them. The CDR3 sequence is CSAIKDSFMNTEAFF. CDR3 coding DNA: TGCAGTGCTATAAAGGACAGCTTTATGAACACTGAAGCTTTCTTT.

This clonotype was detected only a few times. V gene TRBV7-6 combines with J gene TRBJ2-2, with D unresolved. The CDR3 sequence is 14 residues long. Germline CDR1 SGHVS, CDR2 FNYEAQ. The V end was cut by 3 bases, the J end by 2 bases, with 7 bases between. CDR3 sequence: CASSLLENTGELFF. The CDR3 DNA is TGTGCCAGCAGCTTGCTCGAAAACACCGGGGAGCTGTTTTTT.

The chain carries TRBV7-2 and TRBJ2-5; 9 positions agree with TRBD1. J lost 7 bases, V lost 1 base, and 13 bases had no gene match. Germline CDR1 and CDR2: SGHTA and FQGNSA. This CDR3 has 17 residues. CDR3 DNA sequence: TGTGCCAGCAGCTTAGGGGGGGGGACAGGGAGTATTGGGACCCAGTACTTC. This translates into CASSLGGGTGSIGTQYF.

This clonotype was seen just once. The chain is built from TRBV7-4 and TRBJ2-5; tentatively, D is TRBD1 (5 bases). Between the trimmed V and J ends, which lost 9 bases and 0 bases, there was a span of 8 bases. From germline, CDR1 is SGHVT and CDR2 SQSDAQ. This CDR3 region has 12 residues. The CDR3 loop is CASAGNQETQYF. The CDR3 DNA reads TGTGCCAGTGCAGGGAACCAAGAGACCCAGTACTTC.

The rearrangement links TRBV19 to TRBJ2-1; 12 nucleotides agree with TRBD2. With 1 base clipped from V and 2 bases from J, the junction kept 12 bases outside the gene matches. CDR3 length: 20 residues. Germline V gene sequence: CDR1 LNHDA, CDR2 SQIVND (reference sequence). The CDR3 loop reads CASSIGLWTSGIGTYNEQFF. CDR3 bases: TGTGCCAGTAGTATAGGTTTGTGGACTAGCGGGATTGGAACCTACAATGAGCAGTTCTTC. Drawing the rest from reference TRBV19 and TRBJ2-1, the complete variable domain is DGGITQSPKYLFRKEGQNVTLSCEQNLNHDAMYWYRQDPGQGLRLIYYSQIVNDFQKGDIAEGYSVSREKKESFPLTVTSAQKNPTAFYLCASSIGLWTSGIGTYNEQFFGPGTRLTVL.

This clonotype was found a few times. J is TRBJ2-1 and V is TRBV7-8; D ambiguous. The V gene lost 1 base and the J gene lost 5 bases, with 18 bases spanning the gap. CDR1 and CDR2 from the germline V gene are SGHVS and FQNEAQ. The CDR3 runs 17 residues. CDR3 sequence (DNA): TGTGCCAGCAGCTTAGGGAATTTGGCCTCAGAGGACAATGAGCAGTTCTTC. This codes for CASSLGNLASEDNEQFF.

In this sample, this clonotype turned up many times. This chain's CDR3 is CASSQDSGRGGQETQYF. The CDR3 DNA follows: TGCGCCAGCAGCCAAGATTCAGGGCGTGGCGGTCAAGAGACCCAGTACTTC. V usage is TRBV4-1 and J usage is TRBJ2-5, with D possibly TRBD1 on 5 matching bases. Germline loops: CDR1 MGHRA, CDR2 YSYEKL. This CDR3 is 17 amino acids long. The V end was cut by 0 bases, the J end by 2 bases, with 16 bases between.

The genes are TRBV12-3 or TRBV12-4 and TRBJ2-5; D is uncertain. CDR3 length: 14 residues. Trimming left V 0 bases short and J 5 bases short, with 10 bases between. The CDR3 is CASSLAGFTETQYF. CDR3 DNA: TGTGCCAGCAGTTTAGCCGGGTTTACCGAGACCCAGTACTTC.